What follows are 32 T cell receptor beta chains derived from one specimen sequenced in a study of T-cell reconstitution after alpha-beta-depleted transplantation in children. Library preparation (for TCRbeta) was performed with unique molecular identifiers. MiXCR was run by TCRdb on the PCR reads, yielding one entry per CDR3 protein. The sample lists some 280,000 distinct CDR3 sequences, nearly 10% seen once, with about 9.5% in the top ten. Source: PBMCs from the stem cell graft donor, taken from the stem cell graft. These receptors were taken from a human donor who donated a stem cell graft to a child with SCID.

Many counts were recorded for this clonotype. The chain uses TRBV3-1 and TRBJ2-5, with TRBD1 matching 7 bases. The trim removed 3 bases at V and 3 bases at J, leaving 7 bases unmatched. This CDR3 contains 15 residues. Germline CDR1 reads LGHDT; CDR2 reads YNNKEL (reference sequence). The CDR3 DNA reads as TGTGCCAGCAGCCAGGCCTCCACAGGGGAAGAGACCCAGTACTTC. Translation gives CASSQASTGEETQYF.

As for this clonotype: A read error may explain this, as a much larger clone is one base away. This chain joins TRBV10-3 and TRBJ1-2; D may be TRBD1 (5 bases). This CDR3 is built from 13 residues. Germline loops: CDR1 ENHRY, CDR2 SYGVKD. The V gene lost 4 bases and the J gene lost 5 bases, with 11 bases spanning the gap. This CDR3 is CAISGQLLYGYTF. CDR3 bases: TGTGCCATCAGTGGACAGCTATTGTATGGCTACACCTTC.

This sequence joins TRBV12-3 or TRBV12-4 and TRBJ2-7; D gene uncertain. V was clipped by 6 bases and J by 6 bases, with 15 bases between them. The CDR3 has 13 amino acids. The chain's CDR3 is CASSLITGSEQYF. Written as DNA, the CDR3 is TGTGCCAGCAGCCTAATAACTGGGTCCGAGCAGTACTTC.

The sample holds a few counts of this clonotype. The chain combines TRBV5-1 with TRBJ2-1; 10 positions agree with TRBD1. This CDR3 is 15 amino acids long. V shed 4 bases, J shed 5 bases, and the junction held 6 bases outside the gene matches. The germline V gene encodes CDR1 SGHRS and CDR2 YFSETQ. The CDR3 DNA reads as TGCGCCAGCAGCCAGCCGGACAGGGGGGACAATGAGCAGTTCTTC. Protein: CASSQPDRGDNEQFF.

This clonotype was counted only a few times. V usage is TRBV27 and J usage is TRBJ1-3; 9 nucleotides agree with TRBD1. The V gene's germline CDR1 is MNHEY and CDR2 SMNVEV (reference sequence). This CDR3 is built from 15 residues. V shed 5 bases and J 0 bases; nucleotides not matched to a gene: 2. The CDR3: CASSPDRGSGNTIYF. For the CDR3, the DNA is TGTGCCAGCAGTCCGGACAGGGGCTCTGGAAACACCATATATTTT.

This clonotype was counted between two and nine times. The chain has TRBV15 and TRBJ2-5; TRBD1 aligns across 7 bases. Trimming at V came to 2 bases and at J to 5 bases, leaving 8 bases not matched to a gene. The germline V gene has CDR1 LNHNV and CDR2 YYDKDF (reference sequence). The CDR3 is made up of 15 amino acids. In nucleotides, the CDR3 is TGTGCCACCAGCAGATCTAAGGGGGCGCTGGAGACCCAGTACTTC. Translation: CATSRSKGALETQYF.

This clonotype was detected only a few times. The chain carries TRBV2 and TRBJ2-5; D is uncertain. Per the germline V gene, CDR1 is SNHLY and CDR2 is FYNNEI. Trimming stripped 4 bases from V and 5 bases from J, with 14 bases between. The CDR3 covers 14 residues. The DNA for the CDR3 is TGTGCCAGCAGTGCAATAACAGATTTGGAGACCCAGTACTTC. It is translated as CASSAITDLETQYF. The complete variable domain, with remaining parts taken from reference TRBV2 and TRBJ2-5, reads EPEVTQTPSHQVTQMGQEVILRCVPISNHLYFYWYRQILGQKVEFLVSFYNNEISEKSEIFDDQFSVERPDGSNFTLKIRSTKLEDSAMYFCASSAITDLETQYFGPGTRLLVL.

This clonotype came up a few times. This chain uses TRBV7-6 with TRBJ2-1, with 10 bases fitting TRBD2. CDR1 and CDR2 from the germline V gene are SGHVS and FNYEAQ. CDR3 length: 15 residues. V was clipped by 5 bases and J by 5 bases; unmatched bases: 6. In DNA, the CDR3 is TGTGCCAGCAGCGATCAGCGGGGGGGCAACAATGAGCAGTTCTTC. Protein sequence: CASSDQRGGNNEQFF.

This clonotype was seen more than once but under ten times. The chain joins TRBV10-1 to TRBJ2-3; no firm D call. Germline V CDR1 and CDR2: WNHNN, SYGVQD (reference sequence). The V end lost 4 bases, the J end lost 0 bases, and 8 bases lay between the germline ends. The CDR3 is made up of 14 amino acids. The CDR3 protein is CASSVFGSTDTQYF. CDR3 nucleotide sequence: TGCGCCAGCAGTGTTTTCGGAAGCACAGATACGCAGTATTTT.

This clonotype was seen a few times. V usage is TRBV5-1 and J usage is TRBJ1-2; 9 bases fit TRBD1. In germline, CDR1 is SGHRS, CDR2 YFSETQ. J gave up 9 bases and V 4 bases, and 7 bases lay outside the gene matches. The CDR3 loop spans 13 amino acids. CDR3 in amino acids: CASSRTGVESYTF. CDR3 coding DNA: TGCGCCAGCAGCCGGACAGGGGTGGAGAGCTACACCTTC.

This sequence joins TRBV2 and TRBJ1-6, with unresolved D. CDR1 and CDR2 from the germline V gene are SNHLY and FYNNEI. There are 12 residues in the CDR3. The CDR3 sequence is CGTRSNNSPLHF. The CDR3, as DNA: TGTGGCACGCGATCCAATAATTCACCCCTCCACTTT.

This clonotype was recorded many times. The genes are TRBV11-2 and TRBJ2-5; the match to TRBD1 covers 7 bases. With V trimmed by 3 bases and J by 5 bases, 6 bases remained unmatched. Per the germline V gene, CDR1 is SGHAT and CDR2 is FQNNGV. CDR3 length: 14 residues. The CDR3 bases are TGTGCCAGCAGCTTTAACAGGGGAGCCGAGACCCAGTACTTC. The encoded protein is CASSFNRGAETQYF. Combining the CDR3 with reference TRBV11-2 and TRBJ2-5 gives the whole variable domain EAGVAQSPRYKIIEKRQSVAFWCNPISGHATLYWYQQILGQGPKLLIQFQNNGVVDDSQLPKDRFSAERLKGVDSTLKIQPAKLEDSAVYLCASSFNRGAETQYFGPGTRLLVL.

This clonotype was detected ten times or more. The rearrangement uses TRBV7-3 and TRBJ1-3; 7 bases match TRBD1. Per germline, CDR1 SGHTA and CDR2 FQGTGA. Trimming cost V 4 bases and J 0 bases; bases outside gene matches: 3. CDR3 length: 15 amino acids. The CDR3 sequence is CASSSSGGSGNTIYF. The CDR3 nucleotides read TGTGCCAGCAGCTCCTCAGGGGGCTCTGGAAACACCATATATTTT.

This clonotype was counted ten times or more. V and J are TRBV6-5 and TRBJ2-2; either TRBD1 or TRBD2 may supply D (5 bases each). Germline values: CDR1 MNHEY, CDR2 SVGAGI. The CDR3 is 14 residues long. The V end was cut by 2 bases, the J end by 5 bases, with 9 bases between. This CDR3 is CASSYGTTTGELFF. The CDR3 nucleotides read TGTGCCAGCAGTTACGGGACCACTACCGGGGAGCTGTTTTTT.

The chain combines TRBV5-8 with TRBJ2-3, with D tentatively TRBD2 (5 bases). Deletions cut 2 bases from V and 1 base from J, with 8 bases between. The CDR3 totals 14 residues. Germline-derived CDR1 and CDR2 are SGHTS and YDEGEE. Here the CDR3 reads CASSFRRGTDTQYF. The CDR3 coding sequence is TGTGCCAGCAGCTTCAGGCGGGGCACAGATACGCAGTATTTT.

This clonotype occurred a few times. The chain uses TRBV12-3 or TRBV12-4 and TRBJ1-1; maybe TRBD1 (5 bases). CDR3 size: 14 residues. V was shortened by 5 bases and J by 5 bases, with 15 bases between the two germline ends. The CDR3 region is CASSGKGPATEAFF. CDR3 coding DNA: TGTGCCAGCAGTGGGAAGGGACCGGCTACTGAAGCTTTCTTT.

Notes on this clonotype: This CDR3 is missing its conserved last phenylalanine or tryptophan, likely due to a read error. V usage is TRBV6-5 and J usage is TRBJ2-7; possibly TRBD2 for D (5 bases). There are 14 residues in the CDR3. In germline, CDR1 is MNHEY, CDR2 SVGAGI. V lost 0 bases and J 5 bases, leaving 11 bases between the germline ends. CDR3 loop: CASSYSTGKNEQYL. The CDR3 DNA follows: TGTGCCAGCAGTTACTCGACGGGGAAGAACGAGCAGTACTTA.

This chain links TRBV27 with TRBJ2-3; no firm D call. The CDR3 is 12 amino acids. Per the germline V gene, CDR1 is MNHEY and CDR2 is SMNVEV (reference sequence). Trimming took 6 bases from V and 9 from J, leaving 13 bases between them. CDR3 coding DNA: TGTGCCAGCAGCCCCCTTGGGAAGACGCAGTATTTT. It codes for CASSPLGKTQYF.

The rearrangement uses TRBV3-1 and TRBJ2-1; TRBD2 agrees at 7 bases. Germline V gives CDR1 LGHDT, CDR2 YNNKEL (reference sequence). CDR3 length: 16 residues. Trimming removed 3 bases from V and 6 bases from J; junction bases left unmatched: 11. The chain's CDR3 is CASSQQAGTTGNEQFF. Here the CDR3 DNA reads TGTGCCAGCAGCCAGCAAGCCGGGACTACCGGCAATGAGCAGTTCTTC.

This clonotype was observed a handful of times. The chain joins TRBV3-1 to TRBJ2-1, with TRBD1 matching over 9 bases. The V and J ends lost 2 bases and 6 bases, in that order; junction bases with no gene match: 11. Germline V CDR1 and CDR2: LGHDT, YNNKEL (reference sequence). This CDR3 region has 17 residues. This CDR3 is CASSQISGTGKGNEQFF. In nucleotides, the CDR3 is TGTGCCAGCAGCCAAATATCCGGGACAGGGAAGGGCAATGAGCAGTTCTTC.

The chain uses TRBV5-1 and TRBJ1-1; D gene ambiguous. The CDR3 consists of 15 residues. V shed 1 base and J shed 6 bases, with 16 bases lying between them. Germline V gene lookup returns CDR1 SGHRS and CDR2 YFSETQ. CDR3 DNA: TGCGCCAGCAGCTTGTCGTCCACTACGACCCCTGAAGCTTTCTTT. Translation: CASSLSSTTTPEAFF.

This clonotype was detected a few times. This chain uses TRBV7-2 with TRBJ2-1; 10 positions match TRBD2. This CDR3 is built from 17 residues. Germline CDR1 and CDR2: SGHTA and FQGNSA. The trim removed 5 bases at V and 4 bases at J, leaving 11 bases unmatched. This chain's CDR3 is CASSPFRLAGDYNEQFF. As DNA, the CDR3 is TGTGCCAGCAGCCCCTTTCGGCTAGCGGGGGATTACAATGAGCAGTTCTTC.

The rearrangement joins TRBV19 to TRBJ1-1, with D unclear. V was clipped by 3 bases and J by 3 bases, with 8 bases between them. This CDR3 is 13 amino acids long. The germline gives CDR1 LNHDA, CDR2 SQIVND (reference sequence). CDR3 DNA: TGTGCCAGTAGTATGGACGGGGACACTGAAGCTTTCTTT. Amino acids: CASSMDGDTEAFF.

This clonotype appeared many times. The chain links TRBV5-1 to TRBJ2-7; the D gene is possibly TRBD1 (6 bases). The V end lost 7 bases, the J end lost 3 bases, and 17 bases lay between the germline ends. Germline V lookup: CDR1 SGHRS, CDR2 YFSETQ. The CDR3 is 14 residues long. This CDR3 reads CASGRSGVLYEQYF. CDR3 DNA: TGCGCCAGCGGACGATCAGGGGTTCTCTACGAGCAGTACTTC.

This clonotype occurred a few times. CDR3 sequence (DNA): TGCGCCAGCAGCCAATTGTTGGGGTCCCCTAGCACAGATACGCAGTATTTT. The encoded protein is CASSQLLGSPSTDTQYF. The chain links TRBV4-1 to TRBJ2-3; no clear D. The germline gives CDR1 MGHRA, CDR2 YSYEKL. The CDR3 extends over 17 amino acids. V was shortened by 2 bases and J by 0 bases, with 15 bases between the two germline ends.

This clonotype has only a few counts. This chain's CDR3 is CASSPTEGGNTIYF. As DNA, the CDR3 is TGCGCCAGCAGCCCTACGGAGGGTGGAAACACCATATATTTT. This chain joins TRBV5-1 and TRBJ1-3; D unclear. V was trimmed by 4 bases and J by 3 bases, leaving 11 bases between them. Germline CDR1 reads SGHRS; CDR2 reads YFSETQ. The CDR3 contains 14 residues.

This clonotype has more than one count but fewer than ten. The chain links TRBV2 to TRBJ2-3; TRBD2 aligns across 7 bases. CDR3 length equals 15 residues. Looked up from germline, CDR1 is SNHLY and CDR2 is FYNNEI. With V trimmed by 3 bases and J by 4 bases, 7 bases remained unmatched. The CDR3 sequence is CASSDWGGDADTQYF. For the CDR3, the DNA is TGTGCCAGCAGTGATTGGGGGGGGGACGCAGATACGCAGTATTTT. Using reference TRBV2 and TRBJ2-3 for the parts outside the CDR3, the full variable domain is EPEVTQTPSHQVTQMGQEVILRCVPISNHLYFYWYRQILGQKVEFLVSFYNNEISEKSEIFDDQFSVERPDGSNFTLKIRSTKLEDSAMYFCASSDWGGDADTQYFGPGTRLTVL.

The gene calls are TRBV5-1 and TRBJ2-7; D might be TRBD1 or TRBD2, each matching 5 bases. V was pared by 2 bases and J by 0 bases, with 12 bases between. There are 15 residues in the CDR3. Germline V gene sequence: CDR1 SGHRS, CDR2 YFSETQ. CDR3 amino acids: CASSFRDGTSYEQYF. CDR3 nucleotides: TGCGCCAGCAGCTTCCGGGACGGGACCTCCTACGAGCAGTACTTC.

This clonotype was counted a few times. This rearrangement joins TRBV24-1 to TRBJ2-2; D not resolved. Germline CDR1 KGHDR, CDR2 SFDVKD. V lost 4 bases, J lost 0 bases, and 11 bases lay in between. The CDR3 sequence is 16 residues long. The CDR3: CATSDSGRTNTGELFF. CDR3 bases: TGTGCCACCAGTGACTCTGGACGGACGAACACCGGGGAGCTGTTTTTT.

The chain joins TRBV20-1 to TRBJ2-2, with 7 bases aligning to TRBD2. The CDR3 extends over 14 amino acids. Germline trimming cut 3 bases from V and 3 bases from J; bases unmatched to any gene: 4. Per the germline V gene, CDR1 is DFQATT and CDR2 is SNEGSKA (reference sequence). The DNA of the CDR3 is TGCAGTGCTAGGCGGGGGAGTCACACCGGGGAGCTGTTTTTT. This codes for CSARRGSHTGELFF.

This clonotype was picked up a small number of times. This rearrangement joins TRBV7-3 to TRBJ2-6; D remains ambiguous. The CDR3 sequence is 14 residues long. Germline V gene lookup returns CDR1 SGHTA and CDR2 FQGTGA. The V end lost 6 bases, the J end lost 4 bases, and 10 bases lay between the germline ends. Here the CDR3 reads CASRSRHGANVLTF. The CDR3 bases are TGTGCCAGCAGGTCCAGACACGGGGCCAACGTCCTGACTTTC.

V and J are TRBV5-1 and TRBJ2-2; tentatively, D is TRBD1 (6 bases). The germline V gene has CDR1 SGHRS and CDR2 YFSETQ. The V and J ends lost 0 bases and 5 bases respectively, with 8 bases between them. This CDR3 region has 14 residues. CDR3 region: CASSLEQGTGELFF. The CDR3 DNA reads TGCGCCAGCAGCTTGGAACAGGGTACCGGGGAGCTGTTTTTT.